This T cell receptor (beta chain) is from a study of shared clonotypes between healthy human individuals. The table came from immunoSEQ multiplex PCR; TCRdb's copy has only in-frame clones and leaves some out. Among about half a million clones listed, approximately 79% were seen once. The TCR was taken from a woman aged 40 to 49 in good health. Some clones in this sample may be carry-over from other donors' samples. What was sequenced was PBMCs.

CDR3 sequence reads: CASRQQGNYGYTF. The CDR3 DNA follows: TGTGCCAGCAGGCAACAGGGTAACTATGGCTACACCTTC. This chain joins TRBV28 and TRBJ1-2; D may be TRBD1 (6 bases). The CDR3 is 13 amino acids. Trimming removed 6 bases from V and 1 base from J, with 9 bases in between. Germline CDR1 is MDHEN and CDR2 is SYDVKM.